The 12 T cell receptor beta chains below were found in one sample sequenced in a study of blood T cell repertoires in COVID-19 (dated by TCRdb to the early 2020s). Libraries were made using the immunoSEQ multiplex PCR assay. The table was pulled from immuneACCESS by TCRdb, which kept in-frame rearrangements only. Such tables lose some clones; where checked, under half of the loss comes from unresolved V genes, and the rest has no known cause. The sample has roughly 250,000 clones on record, more than 70% of them singletons. The ten most abundant clones make up 2% to 2.5% of the sample. Sequencing used peripheral blood. The receptors were gathered from a middle-aged woman who had recovered from COVID-19.

The V call is TRBV18, the J call TRBJ1-1; D not resolved. Trimming pared 4 bases from V and 1 base from J, leaving 10 bases between. CDR1 is KGHSH, CDR2 LQKENI, per germline. The CDR3 has 14 amino acids. The CDR3 loop reads CASSRYEGNTEAFF. The CDR3 nucleotides are TGTGCCAGCTCACGGTACGAGGGGAACACTGAAGCTTTCTTT.

The chain couples TRBV6-1 to TRBJ1-4, with 7 bases fitting TRBD1. There are 12 residues in the CDR3. The V segment lost 1 base and the J segment 11 bases; nucleotides outside the gene matches: 1. Germline assignment: CDR1 MNHNS and CDR2 SASEGT. The CDR3 sequence is CASSEGGQKLFF. CDR3 DNA: TGTGCCAGCAGTGAAGGGGGACAGAAACTGTTTTTT.

The chain has TRBV2 and TRBJ2-2, with 8 bases aligning to TRBD1. Germline V CDR1 and CDR2: SNHLY, FYNNEI. V lost 10 bases, J lost 4 bases, and 5 bases stayed unmatched. This CDR3 is built from 13 residues. The CDR3 DNA follows: TGTGCCACTAGACAGGGGAGCACCGGGGAGCTGTTTTTT. Amino acid sequence: CATRQGSTGELFF.

The chain carries TRBV6-5 and TRBJ2-1, with TRBD2 matching 7 bases. Germline-derived CDR1 and CDR2 are MNHEY and SVGAGI. J gave up 0 bases and V 8 bases, and 7 bases lay outside the gene matches. The CDR3 runs 15 residues. DNA of the CDR3: TGTGCCAGCTCATTGACTAGCTTCTCCTACAATGAGCAGTTCTTC. This translates into CASSLTSFSYNEQFF.

The V call is TRBV11-2, the J call TRBJ2-1; TRBD1 aligns across 7 bases. Trimming took 5 bases from V and 5 from J; bases not matched to a gene: 12. In germline, CDR1 is SGHAT, CDR2 FQNNGV. This CDR3 contains 16 residues. CDR3 DNA: TGTGCCAGCAGCCTCCGGGACAGACTTATTAACAATGAGCAGTTCTTC. Translation: CASSLRDRLINNEQFF.

The chain couples TRBV19 to TRBJ1-5; TRBD1 might be the D (6 bases). The V and J ends lost 6 bases and 2 bases respectively, with 20 bases between them. Per the germline V gene, CDR1 is LNHDA and CDR2 is SQIVND (reference sequence). The CDR3 length is 17 residues. The CDR3 spells CASSPQQGSGRNQPQHF. The CDR3 DNA follows: TGTGCCAGTAGCCCTCAACAGGGTTCTGGGCGCAATCAGCCCCAGCATTTT.

The chain employs TRBV7-2 and TRBJ1-1; D is ambiguous. The CDR3 loop spans 14 amino acids. CDR1 is SGHTA and CDR2 is FQGNSA in the germline V gene. The V end was cut by 1 base, the J end by 3 bases, with 9 bases between. This CDR3 reads CASSLESGYTEAFF. For the CDR3, the DNA is TGTGCCAGCAGCTTAGAGTCCGGGTACACTGAAGCTTTCTTT.

The chain couples TRBV19 to TRBJ2-1, with 8 bases aligning to TRBD1. Trimming cost V 3 bases and J 6 bases; bases outside gene matches: 10. Germline CDR1 LNHDA, CDR2 SQIVND (reference sequence). This CDR3 contains 16 residues. The CDR3 loop is CASSISGGVSFNEQFF. CDR3 DNA sequence: TGTGCCAGTAGTATCTCAGGGGGCGTTTCTTTCAATGAGCAGTTCTTC.

This clone appeared a single time. In nucleotides, the CDR3 is TGTGCCAGCTCAAATTACGGGACCTACAATGAGCAGTTCTTC. This sequence encodes CASSNYGTYNEQFF. V usage is TRBV18 and J usage is TRBJ2-1; possibly TRBD2 for D (5 bases). Trimming took off 5 bases at V and 2 bases at J, with 10 bases between the two ends. Germline-derived CDR1 and CDR2 are KGHSH and LQKENI. This CDR3 region has 14 residues.

V usage is TRBV11-2 and J usage is TRBJ2-1; 12 nucleotides align to TRBD1. The CDR3 totals 17 residues. CDR1 and CDR2 (germline): SGHAT, FQNNGV. V lost 1 base and J lost 3; bases outside the gene matches: 4. CDR3 in amino acids: CASSLGGTGGFYNEQFF. The CDR3 coding sequence is TGTGCCAGCAGCTTAGGGGGGACAGGGGGCTTCTACAATGAGCAGTTCTTC.

The chain is built from TRBV18 and TRBJ2-4, with 7 nucleotides matching TRBD1. The germline CDR1 and CDR2 sequences are KGHSH and LQKENI. J was trimmed by 8 bases and V by 4 bases; bases with no gene match: 2. This CDR3 has 12 amino acids. CDR3 bases: TGTGCCAGCTCACGACAGGGCGACATTCAGTACTTC. Protein sequence: CASSRQGDIQYF.

The CDR3 DNA sequence: TGTGCCATCAGCGACCCTACCTCTAGATTGCAGTTCTTC. Protein sequence: CAISDPTSRLQFF. V usage is TRBV10-3 and J usage is TRBJ2-1; D is ambiguous. Germline V lookup: CDR1 ENHRY, CDR2 SYGVKD. CDR3 length: 13 amino acids. The germline V and J ends were trimmed by 6 bases and 12 bases, with 18 bases remaining between them.